This T cell receptor beta chain is from a study of cytomegalovirus exposure and HLA in healthy donors (dated by TCRdb to about 2017). About the full investigation: According to an earlier analysis of several hundred of the donors, about 179 million T cells yielded roughly 100 million unique TCR beta sequences and approximately 300 Gb of sequence data. All discovery cohort repertoires had been generated on a single sequencing platform. HLA typing included class I and class II loci at four-digit resolution. On average, 235,054 unique TCR beta nucleotide sequences were sequenced per donor among some 430 genotyped donors of the cohort, with roughly a sixth of those sequences being non-productive. The study combined high-throughput TCR immunosequencing, statistical association of individual TCRs with disease status, and machine learning to predict cytomegalovirus infection status. The T cell repertoires of 666 subjects were profiled by immunosequencing and related to cytomegalovirus serostatus. A later genetic analysis took genome-wide SNP genotypes for about 55% of the 666 donors and used that subset as a discovery cohort. Of the 350 to 450 genotyped donors, 81% were placed in the genetic ancestry cluster associated with self-reported Caucasian donors. Donor age, sex, ethnicity and CMV serostatus were compiled alongside the repertoire data. An earlier analysis of a few hundred of the donors applied high-throughput TCR beta sequencing to assess whether each TCR beta V gene segment acted as functional or pseudogenic. The study aimed to test whether signatures of past pathogen exposure could be identified by cataloging public T cell receptors. A later analysis re-analyzed previously published TCR beta repertoires from 650 to 800 donors and added high-resolution HLA genotyping to study TCR occurrence patterns. In the later analysis, no new phenotypic data were used to find candidate immune exposures; instead, reliance was placed on TCR beta sequences and their occurrence across donors. Because of strong linkage in the cohort, roughly 5 DR-DQ haplotypes were treated as single units for association and clustering. About 300 gigabases of sequencing data and tens of millions of unique TCR sequences were included in an early release covering about 700 HLA-typed donors. Besides the first cohort of more than 650 subjects, a separate validation cohort made up of roughly 120 different subjects was used. The number of donors typed differed by locus, with about 629-640 for A, B, C, DRB1 and DQB1, approximately 500 for DQA1, over 600 for DPA1, and 400 to 490 for DPB1.

Receptor libraries were prepared by the immunoSEQ multiplex PCR assay. For the multiplex PCR, a mixture combining 60 forward primers for TCR Vbeta segments and 13 reverse primers for TCR Jbeta segments was used. The CDR3 region of rearranged TCR beta genes was amplified from genomic DNA by a multiplex PCR assay. The amplified TCR beta libraries were sequenced on the Illumina HiSeq System as 87-base-pair reads. Per the original workflow: In a later analysis, 70 million to 95 million unique TCR beta chains were counted across the 650 to 750 repertoires, and some 10 million of these chains were shared by at least two donors. A nearest-neighbor algorithm error-corrected the raw reads and collapsed the reads into unique sequences, merging closely related sequences to remove PCR and sequencing errors. To assign V, D and J gene segments, CDR3 sequences were aligned to IMGT reference sequences. For a sequence to be retained, a match of at least six nucleotides was required to both a V gene segment and a J gene segment. A rearrangement was called productive if the CDR3 had no stop codons and remained in frame with V and J, and every other rearrangement was called non-productive. Following IMGT convention, CDR3 was defined as the stretch from the second conserved V-encoded cysteine to the conserved J-encoded phenylalanine. Sequences without an unambiguous match to a single V gene segment were excluded from the earlier analysis of about 600 of the donors. In an earlier analysis of approximately 560 of the donors, a V segment was called functional when productive rearrangements were above 56.7%, and segregating when the standard deviation between donors exceeded 5%. To diagnose cytomegalovirus status from the catalog of TCR beta chain sequences, a statistical classification framework was built. In a later analysis, V and J genes were assigned by comparing TCR nucleotide sequences against IMGT/GENE-DB human TR gene sequences. A later analysis assigned CDR3 sequences and most-parsimonious VDJ recombination scenarios with the TCRdist pipeline. In a later analysis, each TCR beta chain was defined by its CDR3 amino acid sequence together with its V-gene family, and reads without a unique V-gene family were excluded. As a way to deal with suspected cross-contamination and a sequencing artifact, a later analysis dropped hundreds of nucleotide sequences that were highly shared and had low generation probability. In a later analysis, a clonal expansion index was calculated for each public chain from normalized within-repertoire ranks of inferred template counts. Generation probabilities in a later analysis came from a VDJ recombination model fitted to out-of-frame rearrangements, and those results were checked against IGoR. In a later analysis, TCR-TCR, TCR-HLA and TCR-CMV co-occurrence was scored with hypergeometric tests, and a repertoire-size bias correction was applied to TCR pairs. In a later analysis, false discovery rates were estimated by permuting HLA or CMV assignments 20 times. In a later analysis, co-occurring TCRs were grouped using DBSCAN, and TCRdist sequence similarity was added for clustering within HLA-allele-positive subsets. Repertoires with fewer than 30,000 or more than 120,000 public chains, plus five repertoires with anomalous nucleotide sharing, were excluded from co-occurrence clustering. TCRdb stores this immuneACCESS table with in-frame sequences only. Part of the clones is absent; in the studies checked, under half of the shortfall reflects unresolved V genes, and no reason is known for the rest. V, J and clone size are those of that table, while D and trimming were read from the DNA. The sample's records list 70,000 to 75,000 clones. The ten largest make up around 3.8% of the sample.

The V end loses 0 bases and the J end loses 5 bases, and a stretch of 5 bases separates them. From the cysteine through the phenylalanine, the CDR3 covers 13 amino acids. CDR3 DNA only is kept here, 39 bases in frame from base 1. The CDR1 and CDR2 encoded by the germline V gene are MDHEN and SYDVKM. Findings and caveats that apply to the study as a whole: Because counts were too low, approximately 18 rarely observed V segments, including chromosome 9 orphons, were excluded from the earlier analysis of 587 of the donors. Linkage disequilibrium might explain the correlated functional status among segregating V segments, but an unknown experimental factor could not be ruled out. In the study, 150 to 200 TCR beta chains were listed as associated with cytomegalovirus. Sequencing depth was assumed to be roughly uniform across donors in the presence/absence analyses, though that assumption may not hold. A cluster of highly shared sequence variants was judged likely to be a technical artifact of the sequencing pipeline. Cytomegalovirus status was reported to be diagnosed by the classifier with high specificity and sensitivity in both the original and validation cohorts. A few of the identified cytomegalovirus-associated TCR beta chains were confirmed in vitro to be specific for cytomegalovirus antigens. Some IMGT-functional V segments, including TRBV6-2 and TRBV6-3, could not be told apart with the 87-base-pair reads, so those segments were excluded. A later genetic analysis reported fewer N-insertions in productive TCRs among donors in an Asian-associated ancestry cluster than the approximately 670-donor mean. When HLA alleles, especially DR and DQ, strongly co-occurred, attributing TCR associations to individual alleles was difficult. At a false discovery rate of 0.05, a later analysis linked fewer than 20,000 TCR beta sequences to specific HLA alleles. According to a later analysis, most CMV-associated TCR beta chains appeared to be HLA-restricted, and the HLA associations seemed to be driven largely by CMV exposure. While some public TCRs were present in many individuals, most TCR sequences turned up only very rarely across donors. A later analysis found that TCR association rates varied across HLA loci, with DRB1 alleles showing the most associated TCRs and HLA-C alleles the fewest. An association between a missense DCLRE1C variant and V-gene and J-gene trimming of TCR beta chains was found in a later genetic analysis and replicated in an independent cohort. This cohort had only TCR beta chains sequenced, and the lack of alpha or paired-chain data limited which features could be detected. Compared with equally common non-associated chains, HLA-associated TCR beta chains in a later analysis were more clonally expanded and had lower generation probabilities. For the cohort, immune exposure information was limited to CMV serostatus. It was suggested by the authors that the approach could potentially be generalized to other disease states and immunological phenotypes. Several of the top co-occurrence clusters appeared to be linked to parvovirus B19, influenza, CMV and Epstein-Barr virus, according to a later analysis. A further reported finding was that TCR beta sequences accurately predicted the HLA-A and HLA-B alleles for most subjects in the first cohort. Because some donors lacked HLA typing at each locus, the association tests relied only on the typed subset. An earlier analysis of approximately 530 of the donors showed that most TCR beta V segments appeared in productive rearrangements either about 87% or about 30% of the time, which broadly matched IMGT annotations.

Regarding this clone: What antigen it recognizes has not been identified.

In total, over 600 healthy bone marrow donors made up the cohort. Cohort members were all nominally healthy when sampled, although unrecorded immune exposures were likely present. The donor was CMV seropositive and belonged to the group of 250 to 350 seropositive cohort members. A peripheral blood sample was collected from each donor, and TCR beta sequencing was performed on peripheral blood mononuclear cells. The Qiagen DNeasy Blood Extraction Kit was used to extract genomic DNA from the blood cell samples. The receptor's source is a female donor in good health and CMV-seropositive. The receptor chain draws on TRBV28 and TRBJ1-5, with no reliable assignment of the D segment. Sequencing used PBMCs. DNA sequence: TGTGCCAGCAGTTTATGGTCGGATCAGCCCCAGCATTTT. This yields the protein CASSLWSDQPQHF.